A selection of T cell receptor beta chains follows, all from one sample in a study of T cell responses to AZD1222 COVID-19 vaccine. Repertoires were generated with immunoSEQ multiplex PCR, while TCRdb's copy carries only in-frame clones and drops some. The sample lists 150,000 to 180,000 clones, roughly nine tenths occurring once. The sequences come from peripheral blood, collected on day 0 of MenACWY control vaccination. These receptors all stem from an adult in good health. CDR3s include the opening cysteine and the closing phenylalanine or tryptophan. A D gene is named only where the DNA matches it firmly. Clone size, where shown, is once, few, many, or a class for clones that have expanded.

CDR3nt: TGTGCCAGCAGCGCTCTAACAGGGGGCGTCGGTGAAGCTTTCTTT
CDR3aa: CASSALTGGVGEAFF
j_gene: TRBJ1-1
d_gene: TRBD1
abundance: NA
v_gene: TRBV5-5

CDR3nt: TGTGCCAGCAGCTCGGCCAAGGGAGCGAATGAGCAGTTCTTC
CDR3aa: CASSSAKGANEQFF
j_gene: TRBJ2-1
d_gene: NA
abundance: few
v_gene: TRBV13

CDR3nt: TGTGCCATCAGAGGAGGGGGGGCCAAACCCTACGAGCAGTACTTC
CDR3aa: CAIRGGGAKPYEQYF
j_gene: TRBJ2-7
d_gene: NA
abundance: NA
v_gene: TRBV10-3

CDR3nt: TGTGCCAGCAGTTACGACAGGGTAGGCGAAAAACTGTTTTTT
CDR3aa: CASSYDRVGEKLFF
j_gene: TRBJ1-4
d_gene: TRBD1
abundance: NA
v_gene: TRBV2

CDR3nt: TGTGCCAGCAGCCAAGTCCGGGGGGCAGGGTCTGAAGCTTTCTTT
CDR3aa: CASSQVRGAGSEAFF
j_gene: TRBJ1-1
d_gene: NA
abundance: NA
v_gene: TRBV3-1/TRBV3-2

CDR3nt: TGTGCCACCAGTCAGTCCGGCGAGCAGTACTTC
CDR3aa: CATSQSGEQYF
j_gene: TRBJ2-7
d_gene: NA
abundance: NA
v_gene: TRBV24-1

CDR3nt: TGCAGCGTAACAGGGCATAGCTCCTACGAGCAGTACTTC
CDR3aa: CSVTGHSSYEQYF
j_gene: TRBJ2-7
d_gene: NA
abundance: NA
v_gene: TRBV29-1

CDR3nt: TGTGCCAGCAGCCAAGACGGGCAGGGTGAGTTCTCCTACGAGCAGTACTTC
CDR3aa: CASSQDGQGEFSYEQYF
j_gene: TRBJ2-7
d_gene: NA
abundance: NA
v_gene: TRBV3-1/TRBV3-2

CDR3nt: TGTGCCAGCAGTGACTTGAGGGGCAATGAGCAGTTCTTC
CDR3aa: CASSDLRGNEQFF
j_gene: TRBJ2-1
d_gene: NA
abundance: NA
v_gene: TRBV6-4

CDR3nt: TGTGCCACCAGTGATTTGGAAAGCGGGAGCCGCGGTGCTGTCAGCGATACGCAGTATTTT
CDR3aa: CATSDLESGSRGAVSDTQYF
j_gene: TRBJ2-3
d_gene: TRBD2
abundance: NA
v_gene: TRBV24-1

CDR3nt: TGTGCCAGCAGCTTTTCAAGCGGTACTTCCGGTTGGACCCAGTACTTC
CDR3aa: CASSFSSGTSGWTQYF
j_gene: TRBJ2-5
d_gene: NA
abundance: NA
v_gene: TRBV5-4

CDR3nt: TGTGCCAGCGGGGGGACCGCAATTTCCTCTGGAAACACCATATATTTT
CDR3aa: CASGGTAISSGNTIYF
j_gene: TRBJ1-3
d_gene: NA
abundance: once
v_gene: TRBV7-8

CDR3nt: TGTGCTAGTGGCCCTCGGCTGAACGGGGAGCTGTTTTTT
CDR3aa: CASGPRLNGELFF
j_gene: TRBJ2-2
d_gene: NA
abundance: NA
v_gene: TRBV12-5

CDR3nt: TGTGCCACCAGTGACAGATTAAATGAAAAACTGTTTTTT
CDR3aa: CATSDRLNEKLFF
j_gene: TRBJ1-4
d_gene: NA
abundance: NA
v_gene: TRBV24-1

CDR3nt: TGTGCCAGCAGCGTAGCTGGGTGGGGTGGGTCACCCCTCCACTTT
CDR3aa: CASSVAGWGGSPLHF
j_gene: TRBJ1-6
d_gene: NA
abundance: NA
v_gene: TRBV9

CDR3nt: TGTGCCAGCAGCCTGACAGGGTTCACCGGGGAGCTGTTTTTT
CDR3aa: CASSLTGFTGELFF
j_gene: TRBJ2-2
d_gene: TRBD1
abundance: NA
v_gene: TRBV7-6

CDR3nt: TGTGCCACCAGTGATTTTGAGACAGGGACTTACAATGAGCAGTTCTTC
CDR3aa: CATSDFETGTYNEQFF
j_gene: TRBJ2-1
d_gene: NA
abundance: once
v_gene: TRBV24-1

CDR3nt: TGTGCCAGCAGCTTACGCCCCGTAAGGGGGGGTTCCTACAATGAGCAGTTCTTC
CDR3aa: CASSLRPVRGGSYNEQFF
j_gene: TRBJ2-1
d_gene: NA
abundance: NA
v_gene: TRBV7-8

CDR3nt: TGTGCCTCCCACAGGGCGCCGGAACAGCCCCAGCATTTT
CDR3aa: CASHRAPEQPQHF
j_gene: TRBJ1-5
d_gene: NA
abundance: NA
v_gene: TRBV6-5

CDR3nt: TGCGCCAGCAGCCGTAATCCGGACAAGTCCTACAATGAGCAGTTCTTC
CDR3aa: CASSRNPDKSYNEQFF
j_gene: TRBJ2-1
d_gene: NA
abundance: NA
v_gene: TRBV5-1

CDR3nt: TGCGCCAGCAGCTCCGGCCAGGTAGGGAATGAGCAGTTCTTC
CDR3aa: CASSSGQVGNEQFF
j_gene: TRBJ2-1
d_gene: NA
abundance: few
v_gene: TRBV5-1

CDR3nt: TGTGCCAGCAGCCTCCCGCAATCACCCCTCCACTTT
CDR3aa: CASSLPQSPLHF
j_gene: TRBJ1-6
d_gene: NA
abundance: NA
v_gene: TRBV7-8

CDR3nt: TGTGCCAGCACCTCGTCGTGGGAGACCCAGTACTTC
CDR3aa: CASTSSWETQYF
j_gene: TRBJ2-5
d_gene: NA
abundance: NA
v_gene: TRBV6-5